The next 29 T cell receptor beta chains were all read from a single sample in a study of blood T cells in healthy people across ages. Together with a sample-barcoded 5' primer, a J-beta primer mix was included in a second PCR lasting about 6 to 11 cycles. TCRdb re-called the 5' RACE reads through MiXCR, storing one row per CDR3 protein. The sample has about 1.4 million distinct CDR3 sequences; almost 60% are singletons. The sample consisted of blood. All receptors derive from a man aged 18 to 35 in good health.

The chain has TRBV29-1 and TRBJ1-1, with D unclear. The CDR3 length is 12 residues. V was cut by 7 bases and J by 7 bases, with 16 bases left in between. The germline CDR1 and CDR2 sequences are SQVTM and ANQGSEA. The CDR3 reads CSGHLRQNEAFF. CDR3 nucleotide sequence: TGCAGCGGGCACCTCCGGCAGAATGAAGCTTTCTTT.

V is TRBV2 and J is TRBJ2-1; D perhaps matches TRBD2 (6 bases). The CDR3 is made up of 14 amino acids. CDR1 SNHLY and CDR2 FYNNEI come from the germline V gene. V was shortened by 3 bases and J by 7 bases, with 13 bases between the two germline ends. CDR3 loop: CASSDAGPMNEQFF. DNA of the CDR3: TGTGCCAGCAGTGACGCGGGACCGATGAATGAGCAGTTCTTC.

V usage is TRBV2 and J usage is TRBJ1-2, with D possibly matching TRBD1 (6 bases). V was pared by 4 bases and J by 0 bases, with 9 bases between. Germline CDR1 and CDR2: SNHLY and FYNNEI. The CDR3 has 14 residues. The CDR3 sequence is CASSAQGANYGYTF. CDR3 nucleotides: TGTGCCAGCAGTGCACAGGGAGCTAACTATGGCTACACCTTC. The complete variable domain, with remaining parts taken from reference TRBV2 and TRBJ1-2, reads EPEVTQTPSHQVTQMGQEVILRCVPISNHLYFYWYRQILGQKVEFLVSFYNNEISEKSEIFDDQFSVERPDGSNFTLKIRSTKLEDSAMYFCASSAQGANYGYTFGSGTRLTVV.

There are a few counts of this clonotype. The chain combines TRBV6-2 or TRBV6-3 with TRBJ2-5, with D perhaps matching TRBD1 (5 bases). Germline lookup yields CDR1 MNHEY and CDR2 SVGEGT. The CDR3 covers 14 residues. Trimming shortened V by 7 bases and J by 1 base, and 13 bases separated the two germline ends. The CDR3 bases are TGTGCCAGCACCAAAGGGGCGGTCCAAGAGACCCAGTACTTC. It specifies CASTKGAVQETQYF.

The rearrangement uses TRBV6-1 and TRBJ1-1; D is unresolved. The CDR3 has 13 amino acids. V lost 7 bases to trimming and J lost 2 bases, with 11 bases between them. CDR1 is MNHNS and CDR2 is SASEGT in the germline V gene. The CDR3: CASITEINTEAFF. In nucleotides, the CDR3 is TGTGCCAGCATCACAGAGATTAACACTGAAGCTTTCTTT.

The gene calls are TRBV28 and TRBJ1-2, with D unclear. There are 13 residues in the CDR3. V shed 5 bases and J shed 4 bases, with 11 bases lying between them. Germline CDR1 MDHEN, CDR2 SYDVKM. Written as DNA, the CDR3 is TGTGCCAGCAGTCCCCCGGGAGTCTATGGCTACACCTTC. This translates into CASSPPGVYGYTF.

The sample holds many counts of this clonotype. The chain couples TRBV12-5 to TRBJ2-1, with D perhaps matching TRBD1 (6 bases). V was shortened by 5 bases and J by 7 bases, with 18 bases between the two germline ends. This CDR3 has 15 amino acids. The germline CDR1 and CDR2 sequences are LGHNT and FRNRAP. Here the CDR3 DNA reads TGTGCTAGTGGTATCCAACCGGACAGTCTAAATGAGCAGTTCTTC. The encoded protein is CASGIQPDSLNEQFF. Full variable domain (missing parts from reference TRBV12-5 and TRBJ2-1): DARVTQTPRHKVTEMGQEVTMRCQPILGHNTVFWYRQTMMQGLELLAYFRNRAPLDDSGMPKDRFSAEMPDATLATLKIQPSEPRDSAVYFCASGIQPDSLNEQFFGPGTRLTVL.

The CDR3 bases are TGTGCCAGCAGTTCGACAGGGTCTTTCTACGAGCAGTACTTC. Protein sequence: CASSSTGSFYEQYF. This chain uses TRBV6-2 or TRBV6-3 with TRBJ2-7, with 7 bases lining up with TRBD1. CDR1 and CDR2 from the germline V gene are MNHEY and SVGEGT. Unmatched junction bases numbered 6, after V lost 4 bases and J lost 3 bases. This CDR3 has 14 amino acids.

The chain has TRBV20-1 and TRBJ1-2; perhaps TRBD1 as D (6 bases). The V gene's germline CDR1 is DFQATT and CDR2 SNEGSKA (reference sequence). V was shortened by 5 bases and J by 4 bases, with 8 bases between the two germline ends. The CDR3 length is 11 residues. The CDR3 coding sequence is TGCAGTGCTGGGGGCTCCTATGGCTACACCTTC. This codes for CSAGGSYGYTF.

This clonotype was detected a few times. The rearrangement joins TRBV20-1 to TRBJ2-5, with D tentatively TRBD1 or TRBD2 (5 bases each). V was shortened by 0 bases and J by 1 base, with 15 bases between the two germline ends. CDR3 length equals 16 residues. CDR1 and CDR2 (germline): DFQATT, SNEGSKA (reference sequence). CDR3: CSARDTGVAPQETQYF. In DNA, the CDR3 is TGCAGTGCTAGAGACACAGGAGTAGCGCCCCAAGAGACCCAGTACTTC.

The table lists this clonotype with a count of one. The chain recombines TRBV7-8 with TRBJ1-2, with 7 bases fitting TRBD1. J was trimmed by 0 bases and V by 5 bases; bases with no gene match: 9. CDR1 SGHVS and CDR2 FQNEAQ come from the germline V gene. The CDR3 length is 16 residues. The CDR3 is CASSRTGSQANYGYTF. CDR3 coding DNA: TGTGCCAGCAGCCGGACAGGCTCCCAAGCTAACTATGGCTACACCTTC.

This sequence joins TRBV27 and TRBJ2-7; D not certain. Germline CDR1 reads MNHEY; CDR2 reads SMNVEV (reference sequence). With 6 bases removed from V and 6 bases from J, the gap between germline ends came to 15 bases. This CDR3 is 13 amino acids long. The CDR3 reads CASSPLNSREQYF. CDR3 bases: TGTGCCAGCAGCCCTCTCAATTCTCGCGAGCAGTACTTC.

This clonotype showed up just once. The genes are TRBV13 and TRBJ1-2; 8 bases are shared with TRBD1. V lost 5 bases, J lost 1 base, and 6 bases stayed unmatched. This CDR3 comprises 15 residues. Germline-derived CDR1 and CDR2 are PRHDT and FYEKMQ (reference sequence). CDR3 DNA: TGTGCCAGCAGCCCGACAGGGGAATATAACTATGGCTACACCTTC. Amino acids: CASSPTGEYNYGYTF. Full variable domain (remainder filled in from reference TRBV13 and TRBJ1-2): AAGVIQSPRHLIKEKRETATLKCYPIPRHDTVYWYQQGPGQDPQFLISFYEKMQSDKGSIPDRFSAQQFSDYHSELNMSSLELGDSALYFCASSPTGEYNYGYTFGSGTRLTVV.

V gene TRBV29-1 combines with J gene TRBJ2-3, with D perhaps matching TRBD1 (6 bases). The CDR3 length is 15 residues. CDR1 is SQVTM, CDR2 ANQGSEA, per germline. V was cut by 0 bases and J by 5 bases, with 15 bases left in between. As DNA, the CDR3 is TGCAGCGTTGAAGATCGATTGCAGGGGAAAGATACGCAGTATTTT. It translates to CSVEDRLQGKDTQYF.

The chain joins TRBV7-9 to TRBJ2-1; D remains unclear. V lost 8 bases and J lost 4, with 9 bases in between. CDR1 SEHNR and CDR2 FQNEAQ come from the germline V gene (reference sequence). This CDR3 is built from 12 residues. CDR3 protein: CASLESYNEQFF. The DNA for the CDR3 is TGTGCCAGCCTAGAGAGTTACAATGAGCAGTTCTTC.

This clonotype was counted only a few times. The gene calls are TRBV20-1 and TRBJ2-4; D is perhaps TRBD2 (5 bases). The V gene lost 0 bases and the J gene lost 5 bases, with 20 bases spanning the gap. This CDR3 has 17 residues. Germline V gives CDR1 DFQATT, CDR2 SNEGSKA (reference sequence). CDR3 sequence (DNA): TGCAGTGCTAGAGACCCCGGTAGCGACACGCAGCAAAACATTCAGTACTTC. Its translation: CSARDPGSDTQQNIQYF.

V and J are TRBV7-9 and TRBJ1-1; 7 bases agree with TRBD1. This CDR3 comprises 15 residues. Losses at the gene ends were 3 bases for V and 2 bases for J; bases not matched to a gene: 6. Germline V lookup: CDR1 SEHNR, CDR2 FQNEAQ (reference sequence). This CDR3 reads CASSFAIGGNTEAFF. The CDR3 nucleotides read TGTGCCAGCAGCTTCGCGATAGGGGGCAACACTGAAGCTTTCTTT.

CDR3 coding DNA: TGTGCCAGCAGTTATTACCATAACTACAATGAGCAGTTCTTC. Its translation: CASSYYHNYNEQFF. V usage is TRBV6-5 and J usage is TRBJ2-1; unclear D gene. V was clipped by 3 bases and J by 3 bases, with 9 bases between them. Germline lookup yields CDR1 MNHEY and CDR2 SVGAGI. The CDR3 is made up of 14 amino acids.

This chain connects TRBV10-3 to TRBJ2-3; no clear D gene. The germline CDR1 and CDR2 sequences are ENHRY and SYGVKD. Between the trimmed V and J ends, which lost 2 bases and 5 bases, there was a span of 14 bases. CDR3 length: 15 residues. The CDR3 DNA reads TGTGCCATCAGTGAGGGGATAAACACACAAGATACGCAGTATTTT. This gives the protein CAISEGINTQDTQYF.

The rearrangement links TRBV5-1 to TRBJ2-7; TRBD2 matches at 9 bases. Trimming cost V 2 bases and J 2 bases; bases outside gene matches: 2. Germline CDR1 is SGHRS and CDR2 is YFSETQ. The CDR3 totals 14 residues. The CDR3: CASSFEREAYEQYF. DNA for the CDR3: TGCGCCAGCAGCTTTGAGCGGGAGGCCTACGAGCAGTACTTC.

The chain recombines TRBV20-1 with TRBJ2-7; D may be TRBD1 (6 bases). Per the germline V gene, CDR1 is DFQATT and CDR2 is SNEGSKA (reference sequence). Trimming shortened V by 2 bases and J by 5 bases, and 13 bases separated the two germline ends. The CDR3 is 13 amino acids. The CDR3 protein is CSARPQGFNEQYF. CDR3 in DNA: TGCAGTGCTAGACCTCAGGGGTTCAACGAGCAGTACTTC.

The chain couples TRBV27 to TRBJ2-1; 10 bases map to TRBD2. The CDR3 runs to 16 residues. Trimming at V came to 5 bases and at J to 4 bases, leaving 8 bases not matched to a gene. Germline CDR1 reads MNHEY; CDR2 reads SMNVEV (reference sequence). CDR3 in amino acids: CASSLEGLAAYNEQFF. The CDR3 bases are TGTGCCAGCAGTCTGGAAGGACTAGCGGCATACAATGAGCAGTTCTTC.

The chain is built from TRBV6-5 and TRBJ2-5, with D hard to call. Matching the DNA end better, TRBJ2-7 makes the J call doubtful. The germline V gene encodes CDR1 MNHEY and CDR2 SVGAGI. The CDR3 runs 14 residues. The CDR3 nucleotides read TGTGCCAGCAGGCGTATCCTAGGGATCCGCGAGCAGTACTTC. Protein: CASRRILGIREQYF.

V usage is TRBV20-1 and J usage is TRBJ2-5, with D perhaps matching TRBD1 (6 bases). This CDR3 contains 11 residues. The V gene lost 8 bases and the J gene lost 3 bases, with 10 bases spanning the gap. Germline CDR1 reads DFQATT; CDR2 reads SNEGSKA (reference sequence). The CDR3 protein is CSTNREETQYF. The CDR3 nucleotides are TGCAGTACCAACAGGGAAGAGACCCAGTACTTC.

The chain joins TRBV7-9 to TRBJ2-7, with D perhaps being TRBD1 or TRBD2 (5 bases each). V gave up 5 bases and J gave up 2 bases, with 16 bases separating them. CDR1 and CDR2 (germline): SEHNR, FQNEAQ (reference sequence). This CDR3 is 15 amino acids long. Written as DNA, the CDR3 is TGTGCCAGCAGCCCTCCCGGGACGGTAACCTACGAGCAGTACTTC. It encodes CASSPPGTVTYEQYF.

This chain links TRBV4-3 with TRBJ2-2; tentatively, D is TRBD2 (7 bases). V lost 2 bases and J lost 4, with 20 bases in between. CDR3 size: 18 residues. The germline gives CDR1 LGHNA, CDR2 YSLEER. The CDR3 is CASSQSTVGGPITGELFF. The CDR3, as DNA: TGCGCCAGCAGCCAATCGACAGTCGGGGGGCCGATCACCGGGGAGCTGTTTTTT.

The V call is TRBV4-1, the J call TRBJ1-5; D possibly corresponds to TRBD1 (5 bases). The ends were cut back, 4 bases at V and 5 bases at J, with 9 bases in the middle. Germline V gives CDR1 MGHRA, CDR2 YSYEKL. The CDR3 runs to 13 residues. CDR3 nucleotide sequence: TGCGCCAGCAGCCGGGTGGGGGATCAGCCCCAGCATTTT. It yields the protein CASSRVGDQPQHF.

The rearrangement links TRBV11-2 to TRBJ1-1; D ambiguous. The CDR3 totals 15 residues. The V gene's germline CDR1 is SGHAT and CDR2 FQNNGV. Trimming took 4 bases from V and 1 from J, leaving 13 bases between them. The CDR3 loop reads CASSSRTRGNTEAFF. In DNA, the CDR3 is TGTGCCAGCAGCTCGCGGACTCGCGGGAACACTGAAGCTTTCTTT. Full variable domain (missing parts from reference TRBV11-2 and TRBJ1-1): EAGVAQSPRYKIIEKRQSVAFWCNPISGHATLYWYQQILGQGPKLLIQFQNNGVVDDSQLPKDRFSAERLKGVDSTLKIQPAKLEDSAVYLCASSSRTRGNTEAFFGQGTRLTVV.

The gene calls are TRBV4-1 and TRBJ2-4; D not resolved. With the DNA end fitting TRBJ2-7 better, the J assignment may be wrong. The CDR3 runs 15 residues. Per the germline V gene, CDR1 is MGHRA and CDR2 is YSYEKL. CDR3 nucleotides: TGCGCCAGCAGCCAAGATGGGGATGACTCCTACGAGCAGTACTTC. It translates to CASSQDGDDSYEQYF.